Each of the 30 T cell receptor beta chains below was sequenced from the same sample in a study of blood T cell repertoires in COVID-19. TCRdb's copy holds only in-frame clones and misses some; the assay was immunoSEQ multiplex PCR. Of 90,000 to 100,000 clones listed, 70% to 80% were seen once; the top ten hold roughly a quarter. Sequencing used peripheral blood. The receptors were sampled from an older man with acute or convalescent COVID-19.

This clone was observed many times. The gene calls are TRBV27 and TRBJ2-7, with TRBD2 as a possible D gene (5 bases). The germline V gene has CDR1 MNHEY and CDR2 SMNVEV (reference sequence). The V end was cut by 7 bases, the J end by 5 bases, with 24 bases between. This CDR3 region has 16 residues. The CDR3 sequence: CASTTSSGFSYHEQYF. The CDR3 DNA reads as TGTGCCAGCACCACTTCCTCGGGGTTCTCCTACCACGAGCAGTACTTC.

This clone has just a few counts. This chain connects TRBV3-1 (or the pseudogene TRBV3-2) to TRBJ2-7; 7 bases are shared with TRBD1. Unmatched junction bases numbered 4, after V lost 2 bases and J lost 6 bases. The germline V gene has CDR1 LGHDT and CDR2 YNNKEL (reference sequence). This CDR3 region has 13 residues. The CDR3 DNA sequence: TGTGCCAGCAGCCAACAGGGGGTTGGCGAGCAGTACTTC. It codes for CASSQQGVGEQYF.

This rearrangement joins TRBV5-1 to TRBJ2-2, with 7 bases lining up with TRBD2. Germline V gene sequence: CDR1 SGHRS, CDR2 YFSETQ. The J segment lost 0 bases and the V segment lost 3 bases, leaving 5 bases of the junction unmatched. There are 16 residues in the CDR3. CDR3 in amino acids: CASSSGLAANTGELFF. In nucleotides, the CDR3 is TGCGCCAGCAGCTCGGGTCTAGCGGCGAACACCGGGGAGCTGTTTTTT. Based on the CDR3 plus reference TRBV5-1 and TRBJ2-2, the full variable domain is KAGVTQTPRYLIKTRGQQVTLSCSPISGHRSVSWYQQTPGQGLQFLFEYFSETQRNKGNFPGRFSGRQFSNSRSEMNVSTLELGDSALYLCASSSGLAANTGELFFGEGSRLTVL.

The chain employs TRBV5-1 and TRBJ2-7; 8 bases are a match to TRBD1. With V trimmed by 1 base and J by 5 bases, 11 bases remained unmatched. Germline lookup yields CDR1 SGHRS and CDR2 YFSETQ. The CDR3 contains 16 residues. DNA for the CDR3: TGCGCCAGCAGCTTGAAAAGGACAGGGATCCCCCACGAGCAGTACTTC. Translation: CASSLKRTGIPHEQYF. Full variable domain (rest looked up from reference TRBV5-1 and TRBJ2-7): KAGVTQTPRYLIKTRGQQVTLSCSPISGHRSVSWYQQTPGQGLQFLFEYFSETQRNKGNFPGRFSGRQFSNSRSEMNVSTLELGDSALYLCASSLKRTGIPHEQYFGPGTRLTVT.

This sequence joins TRBV18 and TRBJ1-5; D gene ambiguous. Trimming shortened V by 5 bases and J by 6 bases, and 14 bases separated the two germline ends. Germline loops: CDR1 KGHSH, CDR2 LQKENI. This CDR3 is built from 14 residues. CDR3 DNA: TGTGCCAGCTCATCGACGGGAGGGTTTCAGCCCCAGCATTTT. Its translation: CASSSTGGFQPQHF. The variable domain in full, completed from reference TRBV18 and TRBJ1-5, reads NAGVMQNPRHLVRRRGQEARLRCSPMKGHSHVYWYRQLPEEGLKFMVYLQKENIIDESGMPKERFSAEFPKEGPSILRIQQVVRGDSAAYFCASSSTGGFQPQHFGDGTRLSIL.

The chain combines TRBV12-3 or TRBV12-4 with TRBJ1-2; perhaps TRBD1 as D (6 bases). V was clipped by 3 bases and J by 8 bases, with 13 bases between them. The CDR3 runs to 13 residues. The CDR3 region is CASSFDTGIGYTF. CDR3 nucleotide sequence: TGTGCCAGCAGTTTCGACACAGGGATCGGCTACACCTTC.

This clone was seen a handful of times. This chain links TRBV25-1 with TRBJ1-1; D remains ambiguous. Germline CDR1 and CDR2: MGHDK and SYGVNS. V lost 3 bases and J lost 4, with 9 bases in between. This CDR3 is built from 13 residues. The CDR3 DNA sequence: TGTGCCAGCAGTGATCGCGTGTCCACTGAAGCTTTCTTT. The encoded protein is CASSDRVSTEAFF.

The rearrangement uses TRBV6-4 and TRBJ1-1, with TRBD1 matching 7 bases. The CDR3 covers 12 residues. V lost 4 bases to trimming and J lost 7 bases; unmatched junction nucleotides: 3. Germline V gives CDR1 MRHNA, CDR2 SNTAGT. Here the CDR3 reads CASSGGTDEAFF. CDR3 sequence (DNA): TGTGCCAGCAGTGGTGGGACAGATGAAGCTTTCTTT.

The gene calls are TRBV11-2 and TRBJ2-7, with D tentatively TRBD2 (6 bases). Per germline, CDR1 SGHAT and CDR2 FQNNGV. The V end was cut by 1 base, the J end by 5 bases, with 15 bases between. The CDR3 spans 15 residues. The CDR3 is CASSLVRDWRDEQYF. CDR3 bases: TGTGCCAGCAGCTTAGTGCGGGATTGGAGGGACGAGCAGTACTTC.

Comment on this clone: Mismatch with germline at one junction end may stem from a read error. This sequence joins TRBV24-1 and TRBJ2-3; 7 bases match TRBD2. The CDR3 is 11 amino acids. CDR1 is KGHDR, CDR2 SFDVKD, per germline. The CDR3 nucleotides read TGTGCGACCAAAGCGGGGGATACGCAGTATTTT. Amino acid sequence: CATKAGDTQYF.

The chain has TRBV9 and TRBJ2-3, with 7 bases fitting TRBD2. Germline V gives CDR1 SGDLS, CDR2 YYNGEE. CDR3 size: 15 residues. Trimming cost V 0 bases and J 5 bases; bases outside gene matches: 6. The CDR3 loop is CASSVGPKREDTQYF. For the CDR3, the DNA is TGTGCCAGCAGCGTAGGCCCTAAGCGGGAAGATACGCAGTATTTT.

This chain connects TRBV7-2 to TRBJ2-5, with D perhaps TRBD2 (5 bases). The CDR3 length is 15 residues. V was clipped by 5 bases and J by 4 bases, with 17 bases between them. Germline V gene sequence: CDR1 SGHTA, CDR2 FQGNSA. This CDR3 reads CASSAKGGSRETQYF. CDR3 DNA: TGTGCCAGCAGCGCCAAGGGCGGGTCGCGAGAGACCCAGTACTTC.

In this sample, this clone turned up a few times. CDR3 protein: CASSRTGTGANEQFF. In DNA, the CDR3 is TGTGCCAGCAGCCGTACCGGGACAGGGGCCAATGAGCAGTTCTTC. This chain joins TRBV14 and TRBJ2-1, with 10 positions matching TRBD1. The CDR3 is 15 residues long. The germline gives CDR1 SGHDN, CDR2 FVKESK. The trim removed 4 bases at V and 6 bases at J, leaving 6 bases unmatched.

The chain combines TRBV30 with TRBJ2-5; TRBD2 agrees at 13 bases. CDR3 size: 17 residues. The ends lost 3 bases at V and 2 bases at J; junction bases unmatched: 9. Germline-derived CDR1 and CDR2 are GTSNPN and SVGIG (reference sequence). CDR3 amino acids: CAWSQGLAGPKQETQYF. For the CDR3, the DNA is TGTGCCTGGAGCCAGGGACTAGCGGGACCCAAGCAAGAGACCCAGTACTTC.

This clone has just one count. This sequence joins TRBV5-4 and TRBJ1-2, with 8 bases fitting TRBD1. The CDR3 extends over 15 amino acids. CDR1 and CDR2 from the germline V gene are SGHNT and YYREEE (reference sequence). V trimming: 0 bases; J trimming: 4 bases; junction bases outside the gene matches: 5. The CDR3: CASSLGGTGVYGYTF. The CDR3 DNA sequence: TGTGCCAGCAGCTTGGGCGGGACAGGCGTCTATGGCTACACCTTC. The variable domain in full, completed from reference TRBV5-4 and TRBJ1-2, reads ETGVTQSPTHLIKTRGQQVTLRCSSQSGHNTVSWYQQALGQGPQFIFQYYREEENGRGNFPPRFSGLQFPNYSSELNVNALELDDSALYLCASSLGGTGVYGYTFGSGTRLTVV.

V gene TRBV4-2 combines with J gene TRBJ1-4; perhaps TRBD1 as D (5 bases). The CDR3 has 17 amino acids. Germline V gene data show CDR1 as LGHNA and CDR2 as YNFKEQ. V dropped 0 bases and J dropped 5 bases, with 16 bases sitting between them. CDR3 sequence: CASSQDWTLSSNEKLFF. In nucleotides, the CDR3 is TGTGCCAGCAGCCAAGATTGGACACTCTCCTCCAATGAAAAACTGTTTTTT.

This clone occurred many times. This chain links TRBV27 with TRBJ2-1; 9 bases are shared with TRBD2. Germline V lookup: CDR1 MNHEY, CDR2 SMNVEV (reference sequence). This CDR3 is built from 15 residues. The V and J ends lost 4 bases and 8 bases, in that order; junction bases with no gene match: 9. The CDR3 sequence: CASSSPGLAFHEQFF. CDR3 nucleotides: TGTGCCAGCAGTTCTCCCGGACTAGCGTTTCATGAGCAGTTCTTC.

This clone has a single count. V gene TRBV19 combines with J gene TRBJ2-6, with a tentative D call TRBD1 (5 bases). The length of the CDR3 is 17 residues. The V gene lost 5 bases and the J gene lost 1 base, with 15 bases spanning the gap. Germline values: CDR1 LNHDA, CDR2 SQIVND (reference sequence). Here the CDR3 reads CASSWGLRASGANVLTF. In nucleotides, the CDR3 is TGTGCCAGTAGTTGGGGCCTCCGGGCTTCTGGGGCCAACGTCCTGACTTTC.

The chain recombines TRBV3-1 (or the pseudogene TRBV3-2) with TRBJ2-7; perhaps TRBD1 as D (5 bases). Germline CDR1 is LGHDT and CDR2 is YNNKEL (reference sequence). CDR3 length: 13 residues. V was clipped by 5 bases and J by 3 bases, with 11 bases between them. The CDR3 DNA is TGTGCCAGCAGCTCAGGGTTCGACTACGAGCAGTACTTC. As protein: CASSSGFDYEQYF.

V is TRBV5-1 and J is TRBJ2-7, with D perhaps matching TRBD1 (6 bases). V was pared by 2 bases and J by 6 bases, with 12 bases between. The CDR3 has 13 amino acids. Looked up from germline, CDR1 is SGHRS and CDR2 is YFSETQ. The CDR3: CASSFKPRGEQYF. As DNA, the CDR3 is TGCGCCAGCAGCTTCAAGCCCAGGGGCGAGCAGTACTTC.

This CDR3 reads CASSLGRGRNQPQHF. DNA for the CDR3: TGTGCCAGCAGCTTGGGTAGGGGGCGGAATCAGCCCCAGCATTTT. This rearrangement joins TRBV5-6 to TRBJ1-5; TRBD1 aligns across 7 bases. V shed 0 bases and J 4 bases; nucleotides not matched to a gene: 4. The CDR3 is 15 amino acids. Germline-derived CDR1 and CDR2 are SGHDT and YYEEEE. The whole variable domain, filled in from reference TRBV5-6 and TRBJ1-5, reads DAGVTQSPTHLIKTRGQQVTLRCSPKSGHDTVSWYQQALGQGPQFIFQYYEEEERQRGNFPDRFSGHQFPNYSSELNVNALLLGDSALYLCASSLGRGRNQPQHFGDGTRLSIL.

This chain connects TRBV7-9 to TRBJ1-1; 7 bases fit TRBD1. V lost 0 bases, J lost 3 bases, and 4 bases stayed unmatched. The CDR3 length is 15 residues. CDR1 is SEHNR and CDR2 is FQNEAQ in the germline V gene (reference sequence). The CDR3 region is CASSLARGPYTEAFF. The CDR3 region has the DNA TGTGCCAGCAGCTTAGCGAGGGGGCCTTACACTGAAGCTTTCTTT.

This chain connects TRBV5-1 to TRBJ1-1, with D perhaps TRBD1 (6 bases). The CDR3 extends over 15 amino acids. Germline values: CDR1 SGHRS, CDR2 YFSETQ. The V and J ends lost 4 bases and 4 bases respectively, with 17 bases between them. The CDR3, as DNA: TGCGCCAGCAGCCCGGTGGGGGGGCAGGCCACTGAAGCTTTCTTT. It translates to CASSPVGGQATEAFF.

The chain recombines TRBV27 with TRBJ2-3; 8 nucleotides align to TRBD2. J lost 0 bases, V lost 2 bases, and 4 bases had no gene match. CDR3 size: 16 residues. The V gene's germline CDR1 is MNHEY and CDR2 SMNVEV (reference sequence). CDR3 region: CASSLLAGGSTDTQYF. CDR3 sequence (DNA): TGTGCCAGCAGTTTACTGGCGGGAGGAAGCACAGATACGCAGTATTTT.

This clone occurred once. The chain couples TRBV18 to TRBJ2-1, with 7 bases matching TRBD2. V was pared by 3 bases and J by 0 bases, with 5 bases of the junction left unmatched. Germline V gene sequence: CDR1 KGHSH, CDR2 LQKENI. The CDR3 is 16 amino acids. Here the CDR3 DNA reads TGTGCCAGCTCACCTTCAGCGGGGAGCTCCTACAATGAGCAGTTCTTC. It codes for CASSPSAGSSYNEQFF.

This clone was detected once. The rearrangement uses TRBV5-8 and TRBJ2-5; 7 positions match TRBD2. This CDR3 has 15 residues. Germline-derived CDR1 and CDR2 are SGHTS and YDEGEE. Germline trimming cut 4 bases from V and 5 bases from J; bases unmatched to any gene: 11. This chain's CDR3 is CASSRYGGSKETQYF. The CDR3, as DNA: TGTGCCAGCAGCCGCTACGGGGGGTCGAAGGAGACCCAGTACTTC.

The chain couples TRBV30 to TRBJ2-1; 8 bases agree with TRBD1. Germline CDR1 and CDR2: GTSNPN and SVGIG (reference sequence). The CDR3 loop spans 14 amino acids. The V segment lost 5 bases and the J segment 1 base; nucleotides outside the gene matches: 4. CDR3 in DNA: TGTGCCTGGTCCCGGGACAGGTCCTACAATGAGCAGTTCTTC. Translating it yields CAWSRDRSYNEQFF.

The J gene is TRBJ2-3, the V gene TRBV28, with 9 bases that match TRBD2. The CDR3 length is 18 residues. V lost 4 bases, J lost 2 bases, and 13 bases stayed unmatched. Germline lookup yields CDR1 MDHEN and CDR2 SYDVKM. CDR3 sequence: CASSSLRIAGVYTDTQYF. The CDR3 DNA sequence: TGTGCCAGCAGTTCCCTCCGTATAGCGGGGGTGTACACAGATACGCAGTATTTT.

The V call is TRBV9, the J call TRBJ2-2; 7 bases line up with TRBD1. CDR3 length: 17 amino acids. J gave up 1 base and V 4 bases, and 10 bases lay outside the gene matches. CDR1 is SGDLS, CDR2 YYNGEE, per germline. The DNA of the CDR3 is TGTGCCAGCAGCTTAAGAGGGGACAGCCGGAACACCGGGGAGCTGTTTTTT. Amino acid sequence: CASSLRGDSRNTGELFF.

The chain has TRBV5-1 and TRBJ2-3; weak D call: TRBD1 (7 bases). CDR3 length: 14 residues. Germline V CDR1 and CDR2: SGHRS, YFSETQ. Between the trimmed V and J ends, which lost 4 bases and 2 bases, there was a span of 11 bases. CDR3 nucleotides: TGCGCCAGCAGCGCGGGACAGTACACAGATACGCAGTATTTT. It is translated as CASSAGQYTDTQYF.